The T cell receptor (beta chain) under discussion was sequenced for a study of cytomegalovirus exposure and HLA in healthy donors. The CDR3 totals 14 residues. Germline V gene data show CDR1 as SGHVS and CDR2 as FQNEAQ. V lost 3 bases and J 7 bases, leaving 13 bases between the germline ends. Regarding the study as a whole: Being productive about 87% or about 30% of the time was typical of most TCR beta V segments in an earlier analysis.

Regarding this clone: Its antigen remains unknown.

Both 60 Vbeta primers and 13 Jbeta primers went into the PCR. The table came from immunoSEQ multiplex PCR; TCRdb's copy has only in-frame clones and leaves some out. Of 210,000 or so clones in the sample, approximately 87% were seen once. The chain carries TRBV7-8 and TRBJ2-1; TRBD2 might be the D (7 bases). The sample comprised PBMCs. The receptor comes from a human donor in good health. The CDR3 coding sequence is TGTGCCAGCAGCTTGGCCAGGGGAGGGAATGAGCAGTTCTTC. Protein sequence: CASSLARGGNEQFF.